This T cell receptor (beta chain) was found in a study of T cell responses to AZD1222 COVID-19 vaccine. This clone was found once. What it binds is unknown. Notes on the study in general: Vaccine-related CD4 TCRs covered spike, predominating at 160-218 and 743-854. Researchers took repertoire samples only after the peak T cell response had come.

Using immunoSEQ multiplex PCR, the repertoire was profiled, and TCRdb retains in-frame clones only, with some absent. The sample has roughly 120,000 clones, over 85% seen once; the top ten hold roughly 8.4%. Germline CDR1 reads SGHTA; CDR2 reads FQGTGA. The length of the CDR3 is 14 residues. V shed 3 bases, J shed 9 bases, and the junction held 4 bases outside the gene matches. This clonotype was sampled from an adult in good health. Material: peripheral blood, obtained on day 0 of AZD1222 vaccination. The V call is TRBV7-3, the J call TRBJ1-6, with 8 positions matching TRBD1. CDR3 in amino acids: CASSFRDRSSPLHF. CDR3 bases: TGTGCCAGCAGCTTCCGGGACAGGAGTTCACCCCTCCACTTT.